This T cell receptor beta chain was recovered during a study of blood T cell repertoires in COVID-19. The CDR3 is made up of 15 amino acids. Germline V gene data show CDR1 as SGDLS and CDR2 as YYNGEE. The junction had 9 bases not matched to a gene; V was cut back by 1 base and J by 6 bases. Profiling relied on immunoSEQ multiplex PCR, and the TCRdb table lists in-frame clones only, not all of them. The profile covers some 170,000 clones, with around 82% appearing a single time and 4.5% to 7.5% taken by the ten largest. V and J are TRBV9 and TRBJ1-1; TRBD1 matches at 7 bases. The TCR sequence derives from a man aged 40-49 years who had recovered from COVID-19. Sequencing input: PBMCs or T cells enriched from blood (not recorded which). CDR3 residues: CASSVLTGSGAEAFF. In DNA form, the CDR3 reads TGTGCCAGCAGCGTATTGACAGGGAGTGGAGCTGAAGCTTTCTTT. The full variable domain, with the rest looked up from reference TRBV9 and TRBJ1-1, is DSGVTQTPKHLITATGQRVTLRCSPRSGDLSVYWYQQSLDQGLQFLIQYYNGEERAKGNILERFSAQQFPDLHSELNLSSLELGDSALYFCASSVLTGSGAEAFFGQGTRLTVV.